The 18 T cell receptor beta chains presented below share a single source sample, sequenced in a study of T cell changes during pregnancy in multiple sclerosis. The assay was immunoSEQ multiplex PCR, and TCRdb's table has in-frame clones only and misses some. In the table there are 55,000 to 75,000 clones, roughly 94% of which are singletons. Sequenced material: peripheral blood, taken after pregnancy. These receptors were taken from a female donor with multiple sclerosis, enrolled in a pregnancy study.

This chain uses TRBV6-6 with TRBJ1-3; possible D gene TRBD1, 5 bases. Trimming shortened V by 2 bases and J by 0 bases, and 11 bases separated the two germline ends. Germline CDR1 reads MNHNY; CDR2 reads SVGAGI (reference sequence). The CDR3 is 16 residues long. As DNA, the CDR3 is TGTGCCAGCAGTTACCCCGGGGGGAGCTCTGGAAACACCATATATTTT. It yields the protein CASSYPGGSSGNTIYF.

The chain has TRBV6-5 and TRBJ2-5; 11 bases match TRBD2. The germline V gene has CDR1 MNHEY and CDR2 SVGAGI. The CDR3 consists of 15 residues. J was trimmed by 2 bases and V by 5 bases; bases with no gene match: 4. CDR3 DNA: TGTGCCAGCAGTCCCGGGACTAGCGGACAAGAGACCCAGTACTTC. This gives the protein CASSPGTSGQETQYF.

The CDR3 reads CASSRRGQPQHF. CDR3 DNA: TGTGCCAGCAGTCGCAGGGGTCAGCCCCAGCATTTT. The chain is built from TRBV28 and TRBJ1-5, with D possibly matching TRBD1 (6 bases). V lost 5 bases to trimming and J lost 6 bases, with 8 bases between them. The CDR3 is 12 residues long. The germline V gene has CDR1 MDHEN and CDR2 SYDVKM. Filled out from reference TRBV28 and TRBJ1-5, the complete variable domain reads DVKVTQSSRYLVKRTGEKVFLECVQDMDHENMFWYRQDPGLGLRLIYFSYDVKMKEKGDIPEGYSVSREKKERFSLILESASTNQTSMYLCASSRRGQPQHFGDGTRLSIL.

The genes are TRBV29-1 and TRBJ2-3; 7 nucleotides agree with TRBD1. The V gene's germline CDR1 is SQVTM and CDR2 ANQGSEA. There are 14 residues in the CDR3. The junction had 9 bases not matched to a gene; V was cut back by 5 bases and J by 4 bases. The CDR3 region has the DNA TGCAGCGTTCCAAAGACAGGGTGGGCAGATACGCAGTATTTT. Its protein is CSVPKTGWADTQYF.

In DNA form, the CDR3 reads TGTGCCAGCAGCTTAATTGTGAGGACTAGCGGGGCTAGCACAGATACGCAGTATTTT. Protein: CASSLIVRTSGASTDTQYF. This chain joins TRBV7-3 and TRBJ2-3; 12 nucleotides match TRBD2. CDR3 size: 19 residues. Germline assignment: CDR1 SGHTA and CDR2 FQGTGA. After removal of 1 base from V and 0 bases from J, the junction contained 8 bases not matched to a gene. Full variable domain (missing parts from reference TRBV7-3 and TRBJ2-3): GAGVSQTPSNKVTEKGKYVELRCDPISGHTALYWYRQSLGQGPEFLIYFQGTGAADDSGLPNDRFFAVRPEGSVSTLKIQRTERGDSAVYLCASSLIVRTSGASTDTQYFGPGTRLTVL.

V usage is TRBV10-1 and J usage is TRBJ2-7; D might be TRBD2 (5 bases). Germline loops: CDR1 WNHNN, CDR2 SYGVQD (reference sequence). This CDR3 is built from 19 residues. Trimming stripped 2 bases from V and 0 bases from J, with 23 bases between. CDR3 in amino acids: CASSERIDGFAGFSYEQYF. The CDR3 DNA is TGCGCCAGCAGTGAGCGTATAGATGGATTTGCGGGCTTCTCCTACGAGCAGTACTTC.

This chain links TRBV5-1 with TRBJ1-2; TRBD1 is a possible D gene (6 bases). Germline values: CDR1 SGHRS, CDR2 YFSETQ. The CDR3 consists of 13 residues. The ends were cut back, 0 bases at V and 6 bases at J, with 9 bases in the middle. CDR3 region: CASSLAGDDGYTF. CDR3 coding DNA: TGCGCCAGCAGCTTGGCAGGGGATGATGGCTACACCTTC.

The V call is TRBV19, the J call TRBJ2-3; D possibly corresponds to TRBD1 (6 bases). Germline CDR1 and CDR2: LNHDA and SQIVND (reference sequence). V dropped 5 bases and J dropped 1 base, with 13 bases sitting between them. The CDR3 loop spans 15 amino acids. The CDR3 loop reads CASSDPGAGTDTQYF. The CDR3 DNA reads as TGTGCCAGTAGTGATCCAGGGGCGGGCACAGATACGCAGTATTTT.

This chain's CDR3 is CASSQWKGRRHPRRVGNTIYF. The CDR3 DNA reads TGCGCCAGCAGTCAATGGAAAGGACGGCGGCACCCACGGCGGGTAGGGAACACCATATATTTT. The chain links TRBV23-1 to TRBJ1-3; D is unclear. TRBV23-1 is identified as an open reading frame with a role that is uncertain. Trimming cost V 1 base and J 7 bases, with 32 bases left between them. This CDR3 has 21 amino acids.

The chain couples TRBV5-4 to TRBJ1-1; possibly TRBD1 for D (6 bases). The CDR3 runs 14 residues. Germline values: CDR1 SGHNT, CDR2 YYREEE (reference sequence). The V gene lost 1 base and the J gene lost 5 bases, with 12 bases spanning the gap. The CDR3 region is CASSLLGGETEAFF. The CDR3 DNA is TGTGCCAGCAGCTTGTTAGGGGGTGAAACTGAAGCTTTCTTT.

This chain links TRBV9 with TRBJ2-1; D is perhaps TRBD2 (6 bases). V lost 4 bases, J lost 3 bases, and 17 bases lay in between. CDR3 length equals 16 residues. Germline CDR1 reads SGDLS; CDR2 reads YYNGEE. CDR3 sequence reads: CASSHALAEGYNEQFF. DNA of the CDR3: TGTGCCAGCAGCCATGCTTTAGCGGAGGGCTACAATGAGCAGTTCTTC. Looking up the rest from reference TRBV9 and TRBJ2-1 gives the full variable domain: DSGVTQTPKHLITATGQRVTLRCSPRSGDLSVYWYQQSLDQGLQFLIQYYNGEERAKGNILERFSAQQFPDLHSELNLSSLELGDSALYFCASSHALAEGYNEQFFGPGTRLTVL.

The J gene is TRBJ2-3, the V gene TRBV5-1; 11 bases are shared with TRBD2. Germline V lookup: CDR1 SGHRS, CDR2 YFSETQ. This CDR3 contains 16 residues. V gave up 4 bases and J gave up 5 bases; unmatched junction bases: 9. The CDR3 region is CASSRGTSGWEDTQYF. As DNA, the CDR3 is TGCGCCAGCAGCCGCGGGACTAGCGGATGGGAAGATACGCAGTATTTT.

The chain is built from TRBV7-2 and TRBJ2-5, with 8 nucleotides matching TRBD2. Trimming at V came to 5 bases and at J to 4 bases, leaving 9 bases not matched to a gene. This CDR3 spans 15 amino acids. From germline, CDR1 is SGHTA and CDR2 FQGNSA. The CDR3 loop is CASSIQRERGETQYF. In nucleotides, the CDR3 is TGTGCCAGCAGCATACAGCGGGAGAGGGGAGAGACCCAGTACTTC. The variable domain in full, completed from reference TRBV7-2 and TRBJ2-5, reads GAGVSQSPSNKVTEKGKDVELRCDPISGHTALYWYRQSLGQGLEFLIYFQGNSAPDKSGLPSDRFSAERTGGSVSTLTIQRTQQEDSAVYLCASSIQRERGETQYFGPGTRLLVL.

The J gene is TRBJ1-3, the V gene TRBV5-6; D may be TRBD1 (5 bases). This CDR3 has 15 amino acids. Germline CDR1 is SGHDT and CDR2 is YYEEEE. Trimming left V 4 bases short and J 0 bases short, with 11 bases between. The CDR3 spells CASSQGLISGNTIYF. The CDR3, as DNA: TGTGCCAGCAGCCAGGGCCTTATCTCTGGAAACACCATATATTTT.

V usage is TRBV19 and J usage is TRBJ1-1, with 7 bases lining up with TRBD1. The germline gives CDR1 LNHDA, CDR2 SQIVND (reference sequence). The CDR3 is 13 residues long. With V trimmed by 4 bases and J by 4 bases, 3 bases remained unmatched. The CDR3 DNA sequence: TGTGCCAGTAGTAGACAGGGAGGCACTGAAGCTTTCTTT. This codes for CASSRQGGTEAFF.

The sample holds one count of this clone. The chain couples TRBV27 to TRBJ2-1; 8 bases align to TRBD2. CDR1 is MNHEY, CDR2 SMNVEV, per germline (reference sequence). J gave up 6 bases and V 3 bases, and 7 bases lay outside the gene matches. The CDR3 is 15 amino acids. This chain's CDR3 is CASSLGGRFPNEQFF. CDR3 bases: TGTGCCAGCAGTTTGGGCGGGAGGTTTCCCAATGAGCAGTTCTTC.

V and J are TRBV19 and TRBJ1-2; D is possibly TRBD1 (5 bases). The germline gives CDR1 LNHDA, CDR2 SQIVND (reference sequence). The CDR3 consists of 16 residues. V shed 5 bases and J shed 3 bases, with 19 bases lying between them. The CDR3 region has the DNA TGTGCCAGTAGTCCTCGGGGGAGGGGCCGAGACTATGGCTACACCTTC. Protein product: CASSPRGRGRDYGYTF.

The V gene is TRBV5-6, the J gene TRBJ1-2; possible D gene TRBD1, 6 bases. Per germline, CDR1 SGHDT and CDR2 YYEEEE. V was trimmed by 3 bases and J by 4 bases, leaving 13 bases between them. There are 14 residues in the CDR3. CDR3 residues: CASSSQGSIYGYTF. The CDR3, as DNA: TGTGCCAGCAGCTCCCAGGGGAGTATCTATGGCTACACCTTC. Combining the CDR3 with reference TRBV5-6 and TRBJ1-2 gives the whole variable domain DAGVTQSPTHLIKTRGQQVTLRCSPKSGHDTVSWYQQALGQGPQFIFQYYEEEERQRGNFPDRFSGHQFPNYSSELNVNALLLGDSALYLCASSSQGSIYGYTFGSGTRLTVV.